This TCR beta chain was sequenced in a study of blood T cell repertoires in COVID-19. The table came from immunoSEQ multiplex PCR; TCRdb's copy has only in-frame clones and leaves some out. Of 75,000 to 90,000 clones detected, 75% to 90% appear once; the ten largest clones hold over 9.5%. Trimming shortened V by 5 bases and J by 0 bases, and 16 bases separated the two germline ends. From germline, CDR1 is LNHDA and CDR2 SQIVND (reference sequence). The CDR3 has 17 amino acids. Sequenced: peripheral blood. The sequence derives from a human donor in a cohort sampled during active COVID-19. The gene calls are TRBV19 and TRBJ1-4, with D maybe TRBD1 (6 bases). The DNA for the CDR3 is TGTGCCAGTAGTGCCTTTGGGGACACCTCAACTAATGAAAAACTGTTTTTT. It codes for CASSAFGDTSTNEKLFF.